This note documents a single T cell receptor (beta chain) sequence. These data are taken from a study of identifying expanded T cells in peripheral blood. Clones were sequenced by immunoSEQ multiplex PCR, and TCRdb holds only the in-frame ones, with some missing. The sample consists of approximately 100,000 clones, approximately 90% of them appearing once. Collection occurred without any documented infections or immune events in donors. The CDR3 sequence is 14 residues long. V lost 5 bases and J lost 8; bases outside the gene matches: 9. Per the germline V gene, CDR1 is MDHEN and CDR2 is SYDVKM. The rearrangement uses TRBV28 and TRBJ1-1; 9 bases match TRBD1. The sequenced sample was blood. The TCR originated in a person aged 18 to 70 in good health. The chain's CDR3 is CASSKTTGGAEAFF. For the CDR3, the DNA is TGTGCCAGCAGTAAGACAACAGGGGGCGCGGAAGCTTTCTTT.